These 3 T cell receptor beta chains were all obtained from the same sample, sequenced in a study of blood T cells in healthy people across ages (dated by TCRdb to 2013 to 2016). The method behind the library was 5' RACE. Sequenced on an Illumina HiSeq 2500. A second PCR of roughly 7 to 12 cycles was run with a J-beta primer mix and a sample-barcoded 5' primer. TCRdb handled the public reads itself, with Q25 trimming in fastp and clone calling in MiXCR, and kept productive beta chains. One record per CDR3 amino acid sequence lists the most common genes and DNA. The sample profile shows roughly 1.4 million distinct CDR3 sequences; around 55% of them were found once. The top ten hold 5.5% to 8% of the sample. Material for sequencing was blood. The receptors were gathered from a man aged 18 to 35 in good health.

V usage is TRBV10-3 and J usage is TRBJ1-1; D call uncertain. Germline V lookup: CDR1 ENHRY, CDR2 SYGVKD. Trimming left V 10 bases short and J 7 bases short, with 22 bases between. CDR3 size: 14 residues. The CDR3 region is CASRPGQEVVEAFF. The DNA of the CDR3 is TGTGCCAGCCGGCCAGGCCAGGAGGTGGTTGAAGCTTTCTTT.

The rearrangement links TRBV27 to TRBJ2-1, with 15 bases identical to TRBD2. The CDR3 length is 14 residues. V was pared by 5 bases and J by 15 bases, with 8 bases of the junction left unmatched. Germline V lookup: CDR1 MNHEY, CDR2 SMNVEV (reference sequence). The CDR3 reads CASSPGLAGGPLFF. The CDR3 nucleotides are TGTGCCAGCAGTCCCGGACTAGCGGGAGGGCCACTGTTCTTC.

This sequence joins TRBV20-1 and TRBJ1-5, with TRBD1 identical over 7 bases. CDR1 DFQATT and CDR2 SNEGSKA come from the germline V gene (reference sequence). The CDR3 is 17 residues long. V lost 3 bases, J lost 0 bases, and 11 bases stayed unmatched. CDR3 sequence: CSASDLGTAYSNQPQHF. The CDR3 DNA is TGCAGTGCTAGTGACTTAGGGACAGCCTATAGCAATCAGCCCCAGCATTTT.